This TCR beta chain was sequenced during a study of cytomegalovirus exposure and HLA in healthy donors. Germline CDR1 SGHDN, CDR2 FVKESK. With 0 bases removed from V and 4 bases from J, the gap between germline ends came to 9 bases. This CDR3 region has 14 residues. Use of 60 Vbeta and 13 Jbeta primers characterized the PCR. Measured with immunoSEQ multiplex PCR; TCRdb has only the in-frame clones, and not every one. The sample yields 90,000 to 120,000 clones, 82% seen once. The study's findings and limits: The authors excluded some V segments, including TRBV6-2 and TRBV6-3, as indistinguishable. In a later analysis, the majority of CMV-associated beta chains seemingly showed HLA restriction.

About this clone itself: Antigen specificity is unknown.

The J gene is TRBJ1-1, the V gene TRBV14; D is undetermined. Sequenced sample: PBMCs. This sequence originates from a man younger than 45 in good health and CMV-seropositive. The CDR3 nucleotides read TGTGCCAGCAGCCAAGACGAACTAGGCACTGAAGCTTTCTTT. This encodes CASSQDELGTEAFF.